The next 6 T cell receptor beta chains were all read from a single sample in a study of cytomegalovirus exposure and HLA in healthy donors. Primers: 60 Vbeta forward and 13 Jbeta reverse. Here immunoSEQ multiplex PCR was the method, and the copy in TCRdb shows in-frame clones only, minus some. The sample has some 150,000 clones, 82% seen once; the top ten hold about 3.2%. Specimen: PBMCs. These receptors all come from a man younger than 35 in good health and CMV-seropositive.

The chain links TRBV27 to TRBJ2-7, with 7 bases fitting TRBD1. Per the germline V gene, CDR1 is MNHEY and CDR2 is SMNVEV (reference sequence). The CDR3 runs 13 residues. J lost 2 bases, V lost 5 bases, and 3 bases had no gene match. CDR3 loop: CASSMGQPYEQYF. The DNA of the CDR3 is TGTGCCAGCAGTATGGGACAGCCCTACGAGCAGTACTTC.

The chain employs TRBV7-9 and TRBJ2-7, with TRBD2 matching 12 bases. Germline-derived CDR1 and CDR2 are SEHNR and FQNEAQ (reference sequence). The CDR3 spans 15 residues. Losses at the gene ends were 5 bases for V and 2 bases for J; bases not matched to a gene: 4. Written as DNA, the CDR3 is TGTGCCAGCAGCCCAGGACTAGCGGGGACCTACGAGCAGTACTTC. The encoded protein is CASSPGLAGTYEQYF. Complete variable domain (other parts from reference TRBV7-9 and TRBJ2-7): DTGVSQNPRHKITKRGQNVTFRCDPISEHNRLYWYRQTLGQGPEFLTYFQNEAQLEKSRLLSDRFSAERPKGSFSTLEIQRTEQGDSAMYLCASSPGLAGTYEQYFGPGTRLTVT.

The chain joins TRBV18 to TRBJ2-5, with a tentative D call TRBD1 (6 bases). The CDR3 loop spans 13 amino acids. Germline loops: CDR1 KGHSH, CDR2 LQKENI. Trimming cost V 3 bases and J 1 base, with 6 bases left between them. For the CDR3, the DNA is TGTGCCAGCTCACCCAGGGGCCAAGAGACCCAGTACTTC. Translation: CASSPRGQETQYF.

The gene calls are TRBV10-3 and TRBJ2-7, with 8 positions matching TRBD1. Germline V lookup: CDR1 ENHRY, CDR2 SYGVKD. This CDR3 region has 16 residues. Trimming removed 4 bases from V and 2 bases from J; junction bases left unmatched: 10. The CDR3 DNA reads as TGTGCCATCAGTGCAGACAGGGGTCTTACTCCCTACGAGCAGTACTTC. It is translated as CAISADRGLTPYEQYF.

This clone occurred once. The CDR3 loop is CASSPTSPFGNEQFF. CDR3 in DNA: TGTGCCAGCAGTCCGACTAGCCCCTTTGGGAATGAGCAGTTCTTC. The chain recombines TRBV28 with TRBJ2-1; 7 bases align to TRBD2. The CDR3 is made up of 15 amino acids. Germline V CDR1 and CDR2: MDHEN, SYDVKM. The V and J ends lost 5 bases and 7 bases, in that order; junction bases with no gene match: 11.

The chain has TRBV2 and TRBJ2-2, with a tentative D call TRBD1 (6 bases). The V end was cut by 1 base, the J end by 7 bases, with 10 bases between. Germline CDR1 reads SNHLY; CDR2 reads FYNNEI. The CDR3 is 14 amino acids. For the CDR3, the DNA is TGTGCCAGCAGTGAAGAGACAGGTTACGGGGAGCTGTTTTTT. It yields the protein CASSEETGYGELFF.